This TCR beta chain was identified during a study of blood T cell repertoires in COVID-19. At the level of the study: Acute and convalescent COVID-19 specimens originated in the United States, Italy and Spain. PBMCs, B-cell-depleted T cells, or T cells were the source of the cDNA or gDNA that made up the material.

The CDR3 covers 16 residues. Germline lookup yields CDR1 SQVTM and CDR2 ANQGSEA. The V end lost 7 bases, the J end lost 3 bases, and 19 bases lay between the germline ends. In the authors' workflow: By means of reference gene primer amplification, nucleated cell counts were estimated. This table comes from immunoSEQ multiplex PCR, and its TCRdb copy is limited to in-frame clones, with some not included. V, J and clone size reflect that table, while D and trimming were determined from the DNA. The table has around 140,000 clones, around 88% seen once; the top ten hold 15% to 20%. Source material: peripheral blood. The rearrangement joins TRBV29-1 to TRBJ2-6; perhaps TRBD2 as D (5 bases). The receptor was derived from a man between 45 and 60 years old with active or convalescent COVID-19. CDR3 in DNA: TGCAGCGCGCCGGAGGCCAGCCCGAGTGGGGCCAACGTCCTGACTTTC. Translation gives CSAPEASPSGANVLTF.